This T cell receptor (beta chain) derives from a study of shared clonotypes between healthy human individuals. Germline V gene sequence: CDR1 MNHEY, CDR2 SVGAGI. The CDR3 has 14 residues. The ends were cut back, 7 bases at V and 9 bases at J, with 21 bases in the middle. Assay: immunoSEQ multiplex PCR; the TCRdb copy retains only in-frame clones and omits some. This repertoire shows 2 million to 3 million clones, approximately 93% found once; its top ten account for around 0.4%. This sequence joins TRBV6-5 and TRBJ2-5; D tentatively fits TRBD1 or TRBD2 (6 bases each). Sequenced sample: naive CD4+ T cells from PBMCs. Subset reported: CD45RA+ positively selected. This TCR was recovered from a man younger than 30 in good health. Some clones in this sample may be carry-over from other donors' samples. The CDR3 loop is CASTTPGASRAQYF. Here the CDR3 DNA reads TGTGCCAGCACCACCCCGGGGGCGTCAAGGGCCCAGTACTTC.